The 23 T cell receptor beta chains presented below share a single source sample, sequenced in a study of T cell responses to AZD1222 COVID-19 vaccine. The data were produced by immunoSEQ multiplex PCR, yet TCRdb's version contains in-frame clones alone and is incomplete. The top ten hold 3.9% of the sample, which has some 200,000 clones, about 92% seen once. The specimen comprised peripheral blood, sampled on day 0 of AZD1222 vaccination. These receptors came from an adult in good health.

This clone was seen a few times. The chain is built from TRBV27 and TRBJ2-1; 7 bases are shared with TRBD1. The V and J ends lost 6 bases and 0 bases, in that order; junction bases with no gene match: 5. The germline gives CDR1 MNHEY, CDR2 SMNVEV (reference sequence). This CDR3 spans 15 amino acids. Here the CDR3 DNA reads TGTGCCAGCAGCGTGACAGGGAACTCCTACAATGAGCAGTTCTTC. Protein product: CASSVTGNSYNEQFF.

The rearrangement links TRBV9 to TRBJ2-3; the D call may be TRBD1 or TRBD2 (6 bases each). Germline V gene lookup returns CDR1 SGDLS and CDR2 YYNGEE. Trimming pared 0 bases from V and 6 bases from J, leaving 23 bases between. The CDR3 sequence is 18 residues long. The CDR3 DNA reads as TGTGCCAGCAGCGTAGTGGAGTGGGGGGCAGGGAGTGCGGATACGCAGTATTTT. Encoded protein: CASSVVEWGAGSADTQYF.

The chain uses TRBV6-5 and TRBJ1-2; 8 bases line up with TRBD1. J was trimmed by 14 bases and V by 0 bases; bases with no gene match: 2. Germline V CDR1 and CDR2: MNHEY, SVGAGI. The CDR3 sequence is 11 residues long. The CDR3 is CASSYSDRVTF. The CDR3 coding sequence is TGTGCCAGCAGTTACTCGGACAGGGTGACCTTC.

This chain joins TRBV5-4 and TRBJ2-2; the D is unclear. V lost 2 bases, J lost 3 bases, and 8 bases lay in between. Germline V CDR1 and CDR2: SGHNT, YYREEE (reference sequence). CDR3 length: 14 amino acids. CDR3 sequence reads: CASSLIQYTGELFF. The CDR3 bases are TGTGCCAGCAGCTTAATCCAATACACCGGGGAGCTGTTTTTT.

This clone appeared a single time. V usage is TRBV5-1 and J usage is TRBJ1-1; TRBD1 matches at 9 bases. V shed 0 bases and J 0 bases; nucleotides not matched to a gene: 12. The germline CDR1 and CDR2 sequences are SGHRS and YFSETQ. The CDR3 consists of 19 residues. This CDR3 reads CASSLGRGQGPIMNTEAFF. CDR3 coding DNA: TGCGCCAGCAGCTTGGGTCGGGGACAGGGCCCGATTATGAACACTGAAGCTTTCTTT.

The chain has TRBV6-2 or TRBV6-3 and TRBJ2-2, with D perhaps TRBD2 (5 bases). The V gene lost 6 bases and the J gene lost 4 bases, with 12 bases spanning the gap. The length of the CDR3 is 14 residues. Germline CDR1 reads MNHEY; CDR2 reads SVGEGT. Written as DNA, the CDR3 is TGTGCCAGCAGCCGAGGGCCCGCCACCGGGGAGCTGTTTTTT. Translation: CASSRGPATGELFF.

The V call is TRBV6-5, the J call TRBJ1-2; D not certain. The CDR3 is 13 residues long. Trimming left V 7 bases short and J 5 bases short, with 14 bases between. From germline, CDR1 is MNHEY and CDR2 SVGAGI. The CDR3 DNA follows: TGTGCCAGCAAATGGACTGAGCAATATGGCTACACCTTC. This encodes CASKWTEQYGYTF.

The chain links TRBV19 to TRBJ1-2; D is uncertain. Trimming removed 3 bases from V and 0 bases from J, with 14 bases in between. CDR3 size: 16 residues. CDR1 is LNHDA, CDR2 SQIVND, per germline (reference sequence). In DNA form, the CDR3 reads TGTGCCAGTAGTATGCCAGTAGGTAGAGCTAACTATGGCTACACCTTC. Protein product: CASSMPVGRANYGYTF.

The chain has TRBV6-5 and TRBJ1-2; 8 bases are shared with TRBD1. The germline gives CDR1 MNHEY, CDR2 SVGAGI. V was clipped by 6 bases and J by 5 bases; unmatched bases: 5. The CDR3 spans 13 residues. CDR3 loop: CASRPRTGYGYTF. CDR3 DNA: TGTGCCAGCAGGCCACGGACAGGGTATGGCTACACCTTC.

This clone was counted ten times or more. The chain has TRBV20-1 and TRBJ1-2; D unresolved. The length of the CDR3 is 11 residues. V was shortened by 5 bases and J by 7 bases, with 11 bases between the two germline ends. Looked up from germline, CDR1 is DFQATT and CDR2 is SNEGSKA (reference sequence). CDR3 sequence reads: CSAFEKGGYTF. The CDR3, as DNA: TGCAGTGCTTTCGAAAAGGGTGGCTACACCTTC.

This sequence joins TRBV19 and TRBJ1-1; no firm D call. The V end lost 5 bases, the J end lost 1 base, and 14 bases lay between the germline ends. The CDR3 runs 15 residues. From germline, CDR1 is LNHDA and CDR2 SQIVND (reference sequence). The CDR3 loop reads CASSFSSGANTEAFF. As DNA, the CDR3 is TGTGCCAGTAGTTTCTCCTCCGGTGCGAACACTGAAGCTTTCTTT. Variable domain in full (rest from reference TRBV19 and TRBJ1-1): DGGITQSPKYLFRKEGQNVTLSCEQNLNHDAMYWYRQDPGQGLRLIYYSQIVNDFQKGDIAEGYSVSREKKESFPLTVTSAQKNPTAFYLCASSFSSGANTEAFFGQGTRLTVV.

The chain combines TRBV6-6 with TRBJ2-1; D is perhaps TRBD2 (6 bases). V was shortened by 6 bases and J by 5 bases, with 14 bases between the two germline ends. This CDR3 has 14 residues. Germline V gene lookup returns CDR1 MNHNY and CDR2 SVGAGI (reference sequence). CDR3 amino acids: CASRRTEGNNEQFF. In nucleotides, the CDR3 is TGTGCCAGCAGGCGGACGGAGGGAAACAATGAGCAGTTCTTC.

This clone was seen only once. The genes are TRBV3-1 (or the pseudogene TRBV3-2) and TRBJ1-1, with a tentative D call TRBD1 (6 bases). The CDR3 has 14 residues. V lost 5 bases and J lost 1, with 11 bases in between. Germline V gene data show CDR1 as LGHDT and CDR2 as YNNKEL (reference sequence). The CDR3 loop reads CASSIGTRNTEAFF. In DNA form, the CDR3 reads TGTGCCAGCAGCATCGGGACACGGAACACTGAAGCTTTCTTT.

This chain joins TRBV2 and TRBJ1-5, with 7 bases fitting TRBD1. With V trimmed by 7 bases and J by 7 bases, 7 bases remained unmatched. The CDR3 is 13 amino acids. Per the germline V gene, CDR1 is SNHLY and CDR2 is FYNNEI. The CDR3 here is CASNRGMNQPQHF. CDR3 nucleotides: TGTGCCAGCAACAGGGGTATGAACCAGCCCCAGCATTTT. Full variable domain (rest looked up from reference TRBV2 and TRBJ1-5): EPEVTQTPSHQVTQMGQEVILRCVPISNHLYFYWYRQILGQKVEFLVSFYNNEISEKSEIFDDQFSVERPDGSNFTLKIRSTKLEDSAMYFCASNRGMNQPQHFGDGTRLSIL.

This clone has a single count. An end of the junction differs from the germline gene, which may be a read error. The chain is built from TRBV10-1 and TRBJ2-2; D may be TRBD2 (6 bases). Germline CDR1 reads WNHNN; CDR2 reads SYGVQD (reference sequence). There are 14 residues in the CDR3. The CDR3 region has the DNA TGCGCCAGCAGTGAGGACGGGAGTCACCGGGGAGCTGTTTTT. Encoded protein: CASSEDGSHRGAVF.

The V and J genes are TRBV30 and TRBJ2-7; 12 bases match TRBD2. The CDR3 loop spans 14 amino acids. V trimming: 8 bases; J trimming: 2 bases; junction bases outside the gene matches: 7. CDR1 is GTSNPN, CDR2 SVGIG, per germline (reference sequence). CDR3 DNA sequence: TGTGCCGCCAGACTAGCGGGAGCGCCCTACGAGCAGTACTTC. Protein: CAARLAGAPYEQYF.

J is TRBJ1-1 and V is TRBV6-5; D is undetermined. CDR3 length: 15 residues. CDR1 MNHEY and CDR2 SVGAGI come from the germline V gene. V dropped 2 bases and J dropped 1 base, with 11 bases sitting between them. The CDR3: CASSYDVRKNTEAFF. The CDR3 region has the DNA TGTGCCAGCAGTTACGACGTCAGAAAGAACACTGAAGCTTTCTTT.

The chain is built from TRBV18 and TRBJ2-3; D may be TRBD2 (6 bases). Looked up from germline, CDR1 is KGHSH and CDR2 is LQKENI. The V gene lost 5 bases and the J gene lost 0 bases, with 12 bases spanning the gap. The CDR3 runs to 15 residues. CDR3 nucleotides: TGTGCCAGCTCAGGAATGGAGGGAAGCACAGATACGCAGTATTTT. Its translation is CASSGMEGSTDTQYF.

CDR3 bases: TGTGCCAGCAGCTTGGGCAGGGCGCGGGACCCCCAGTACTTC. This gives the protein CASSLGRARDPQYF. The rearrangement links TRBV11-2 to TRBJ2-5, with D possibly being TRBD2 (6 bases). From germline, CDR1 is SGHAT and CDR2 FQNNGV. Trimming took off 3 bases at V and 9 bases at J, with 17 bases between the two ends. This CDR3 spans 14 amino acids.

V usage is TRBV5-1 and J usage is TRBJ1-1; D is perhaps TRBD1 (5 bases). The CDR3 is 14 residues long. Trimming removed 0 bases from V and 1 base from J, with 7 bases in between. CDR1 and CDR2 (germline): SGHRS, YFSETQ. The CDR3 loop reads CASSLERGNTEAFF. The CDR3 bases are TGCGCCAGCAGCTTGGAGAGGGGGAACACTGAAGCTTTCTTT.

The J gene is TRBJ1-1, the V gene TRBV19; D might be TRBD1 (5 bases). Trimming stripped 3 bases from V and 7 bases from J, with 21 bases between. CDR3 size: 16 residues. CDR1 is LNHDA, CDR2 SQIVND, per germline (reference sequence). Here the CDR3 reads CASSIGGGGRRGEAFF. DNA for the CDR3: TGTGCCAGTAGTATTGGTGGGGGTGGTAGGCGTGGTGAAGCTTTCTTT.

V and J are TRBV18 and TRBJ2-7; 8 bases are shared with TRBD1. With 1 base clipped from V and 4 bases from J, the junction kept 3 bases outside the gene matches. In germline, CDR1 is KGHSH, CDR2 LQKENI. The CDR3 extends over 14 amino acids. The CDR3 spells CASSPRDRGYEQYF. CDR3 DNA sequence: TGTGCCAGCTCACCACGAGACAGGGGATACGAGCAGTACTTC. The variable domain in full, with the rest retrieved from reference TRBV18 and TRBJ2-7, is NAGVMQNPRHLVRRRGQEARLRCSPMKGHSHVYWYRQLPEEGLKFMVYLQKENIIDESGMPKERFSAEFPKEGPSILRIQQVVRGDSAAYFCASSPRDRGYEQYFGPGTRLTVT.

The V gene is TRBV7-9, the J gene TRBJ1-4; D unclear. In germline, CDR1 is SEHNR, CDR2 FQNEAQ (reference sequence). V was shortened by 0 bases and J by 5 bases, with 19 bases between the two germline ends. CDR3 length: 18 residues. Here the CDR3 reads CASSLALGMEIWNEKLFF. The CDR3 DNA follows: TGTGCCAGCAGCTTAGCGCTGGGTATGGAAATATGGAATGAAAAACTGTTTTTT. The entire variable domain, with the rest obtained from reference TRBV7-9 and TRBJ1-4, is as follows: DTGVSQNPRHKITKRGQNVTFRCDPISEHNRLYWYRQTLGQGPEFLTYFQNEAQLEKSRLLSDRFSAERPKGSFSTLEIQRTEQGDSAMYLCASSLALGMEIWNEKLFFGSGTQLSVL.